One sample yielded the 31 T cell receptor beta chains listed below, sequenced in a study of blood T cell repertoires in COVID-19. The method was immunoSEQ multiplex PCR; TCRdb's version includes in-frame clones alone and lacks a portion of them. Of about 270,000 clones in the sample, about 85% were seen once. Sequencing was done on a sample of PBMCs or T cells enriched from blood (not recorded which). These TCRs come from a woman between 50 and 59 years old who had recovered from COVID-19.

This chain connects TRBV7-2 to TRBJ2-7, with D unclear. Trimming shortened V by 5 bases and J by 7 bases, and 9 bases separated the two germline ends. From germline, CDR1 is SGHTA and CDR2 FQGNSA. The CDR3 has 11 residues. In DNA, the CDR3 is TGTGCCAGCAGCCTGGTCCGGGAGCAGTACTTC. It is translated as CASSLVREQYF. Supplemented by reference TRBV7-2 and TRBJ2-7, the full variable domain reads GAGVSQSPSNKVTEKGKDVELRCDPISGHTALYWYRQSLGQGLEFLIYFQGNSAPDKSGLPSDRFSAERTGGSVSTLTIQRTQQEDSAVYLCASSLVREQYFGPGTRLTVT.

The chain recombines TRBV11-1 with TRBJ2-7, with D unresolved. The CDR3 is 13 residues long. The germline V and J ends were trimmed by 0 bases and 9 bases, with 12 bases remaining between them. CDR1 SGHAT and CDR2 FQDESV come from the germline V gene (reference sequence). CDR3 bases: TGTGCCAGCAGCTTAGCGCTCCTCGAGTGGCAGTACTTC. Translating it yields CASSLALLEWQYF.

V gene TRBV4-1 combines with J gene TRBJ1-2; no clear D. This CDR3 is built from 16 residues. Trimming pared 0 bases from V and 4 bases from J, leaving 15 bases between. Germline CDR1 reads MGHRA; CDR2 reads YSYEKL. In DNA, the CDR3 is TGCGCCAGCAGCCAAGATCTCGGGGTAGATCTCTATGGCTACACCTTC. Protein: CASSQDLGVDLYGYTF.

This chain connects TRBV2 to TRBJ1-1; D is perhaps TRBD1 (6 bases). Germline V gene data show CDR1 as SNHLY and CDR2 as FYNNEI. Trimming shortened V by 2 bases and J by 2 bases, and 12 bases separated the two germline ends. CDR3 size: 15 residues. The CDR3 bases are TGTGCCAGCAGTGAATGGGCAGGGGATAACACTGAAGCTTTCTTT. Translated, it gives CASSEWAGDNTEAFF.

The table lists this clone with a count of one. V usage is TRBV6-2 or TRBV6-3 and J usage is TRBJ2-5; D is perhaps TRBD2 (6 bases). This CDR3 comprises 14 residues. V lost 2 bases to trimming and J lost 0 bases, with 7 bases between them. Per germline, CDR1 MNHEY and CDR2 SVGEGT. As DNA, the CDR3 is TGTGCCAGCAGTTACGAGCGGGACCAAGAGACCCAGTACTTC. It translates to CASSYERDQETQYF.

The chain couples TRBV10-3 to TRBJ2-5, with TRBD1 matching 9 bases. The CDR3 has 13 residues. V was pared by 11 bases and J by 4 bases, with 8 bases of the junction left unmatched. Looked up from germline, CDR1 is ENHRY and CDR2 is SYGVKD. The CDR3 sequence: CAAGQGLGETQYF. In DNA, the CDR3 is TGTGCCGCGGGACAGGGTTTGGGAGAGACCCAGTACTTC.

The chain carries TRBV6-2 or TRBV6-3 and TRBJ2-1; 8 bases map to TRBD2. V shed 5 bases, J shed 5 bases, and the junction held 8 bases outside the gene matches. This CDR3 has 15 amino acids. The V gene's germline CDR1 is MNHEY and CDR2 SVGEGT. CDR3 sequence: CASSPLAGPNNEQFF. The CDR3 DNA is TGTGCCAGCAGTCCGCTAGCGGGCCCCAACAATGAGCAGTTCTTC.

The chain couples TRBV4-3 to TRBJ1-3; maybe TRBD1 (5 bases). Per germline, CDR1 LGHNA and CDR2 YSLEER. The CDR3 is 15 amino acids. The V end was cut by 0 bases, the J end by 4 bases, with 10 bases between. Here the CDR3 reads CASSQDWGRGNTIYF. The CDR3 nucleotides read TGCGCCAGCAGCCAAGATTGGGGCCGCGGAAACACCATATATTTT.

The table lists this clone with a count of one. The CDR3 loop reads CASSGQRSGVYNEQFF. CDR3 bases: TGTGCCAGCAGTGGCCAAAGGAGCGGGGTCTACAATGAGCAGTTCTTC. This chain links TRBV28 with TRBJ2-1, with 7 bases aligning to TRBD2. This CDR3 is built from 16 residues. The V gene's germline CDR1 is MDHEN and CDR2 SYDVKM. With 5 bases clipped from V and 3 bases from J, the junction kept 10 bases outside the gene matches.

This clone was observed a handful of times. The J gene is TRBJ1-3, the V gene TRBV2, with D perhaps TRBD1 (6 bases). CDR1 is SNHLY and CDR2 is FYNNEI in the germline V gene. The length of the CDR3 is 14 residues. V was clipped by 7 bases and J by 0 bases, with 10 bases between them. The CDR3 reads CASKWGLSGNTIYF. The CDR3 bases are TGTGCCAGCAAATGGGGGCTCTCTGGAAACACCATATATTTT.

In DNA, the CDR3 is TGTGCCAGCAGCTCGCAGGGGACACAGGGCTACACCTTC. This translates into CASSSQGTQGYTF. V usage is TRBV7-2 and J usage is TRBJ1-2, with D perhaps matching TRBD1 (6 bases). The CDR3 runs 13 residues. From germline, CDR1 is SGHTA and CDR2 FQGNSA. The germline V and J ends were trimmed by 4 bases and 8 bases, with 14 bases remaining between them. Variable domain in full (rest from reference TRBV7-2 and TRBJ1-2): GAGVSQSPSNKVTEKGKDVELRCDPISGHTALYWYRQSLGQGLEFLIYFQGNSAPDKSGLPSDRFSAERTGGSVSTLTIQRTQQEDSAVYLCASSSQGTQGYTFGSGTRLTVV.

This clone was counted a few times. The chain uses TRBV6-5 and TRBJ1-1; weak D call: TRBD1 (5 bases). CDR1 and CDR2 (germline): MNHEY, SVGAGI. This CDR3 spans 14 amino acids. V was cut by 3 bases and J by 6 bases, with 14 bases left in between. The CDR3 DNA is TGTGCCAGCAGTTATATTCAGGGTAACGCTGAAGCTTTCTTT. Residues: CASSYIQGNAEAFF.

The chain recombines TRBV5-8 with TRBJ2-7; possibly TRBD2 for D (5 bases). The CDR3 loop spans 14 amino acids. V was clipped by 2 bases and J by 3 bases, with 12 bases between them. Germline CDR1 is SGHTS and CDR2 is YDEGEE. CDR3: CASSLKTGFYEQYF. CDR3 DNA: TGTGCCAGCAGCTTAAAAACGGGGTTCTACGAGCAGTACTTC.

The chain employs TRBV19 and TRBJ1-4, with TRBD1 as a possible D gene (6 bases). The CDR3 runs to 16 residues. V lost 2 bases, J lost 3 bases, and 13 bases lay in between. Germline V gene data show CDR1 as LNHDA and CDR2 as SQIVND (reference sequence). The DNA for the CDR3 is TGTGCCAGTAGTATACGGTTAGGGGGAGCTAATGAAAAACTGTTTTTT. Protein: CASSIRLGGANEKLFF. Full variable domain (missing parts from reference TRBV19 and TRBJ1-4): DGGITQSPKYLFRKEGQNVTLSCEQNLNHDAMYWYRQDPGQGLRLIYYSQIVNDFQKGDIAEGYSVSREKKESFPLTVTSAQKNPTAFYLCASSIRLGGANEKLFFGSGTQLSVL.

This clone was counted between two and nine times. The DNA of the CDR3 is TGTGCCAGCAGCCAAGTATCGGGGTACCAAGAGACCCAGTACTTC. Its translation is CASSQVSGYQETQYF. The chain links TRBV14 to TRBJ2-5; possible D gene TRBD2, 5 bases. This CDR3 spans 15 amino acids. The germline gives CDR1 SGHDN, CDR2 FVKESK. V lost 1 base and J lost 0, with 9 bases in between. Variable domain in full (rest from reference TRBV14 and TRBJ2-5): EAGVTQFPSHSVIEKGQTVTLRCDPISGHDNLYWYRRVMGKEIKFLLHFVKESKQDESGMPNNRFLAERTGGTYSTLKVQPAELEDSGVYFCASSQVSGYQETQYFGPGTRLLVL.

This clone was picked up a small number of times. The chain couples TRBV5-1 to TRBJ2-1, with D possibly being TRBD1 (7 bases). Trimming stripped 5 bases from V and 4 bases from J, with 16 bases between. This CDR3 has 15 residues. Germline V gives CDR1 SGHRS, CDR2 YFSETQ. CDR3 sequence reads: CASSVEGQTYNEQFF. The CDR3 DNA reads TGCGCCAGCAGTGTGGAGGGACAGACTTACAATGAGCAGTTCTTC.

This rearrangement joins TRBV12-3 or TRBV12-4 to TRBJ1-1; D not resolved. The V end lost 6 bases, the J end lost 8 bases, and 13 bases lay between the germline ends. The CDR3 consists of 12 residues. CDR3 loop: CASRRAYFEAFF. The CDR3 region has the DNA TGTGCCAGCAGGCGGGCCTACTTCGAAGCTTTCTTT.

The CDR3 bases are TGTGCCAGCAGCTGGGACACGTACAATGAGCAGTTCTTC. As protein: CASSWDTYNEQFF. The genes are TRBV5-6 and TRBJ2-1; perhaps TRBD1 as D (6 bases). V was clipped by 3 bases and J by 4 bases, with 8 bases between them. Germline CDR1 SGHDT, CDR2 YYEEEE. This CDR3 contains 13 residues. Complete variable domain (other parts from reference TRBV5-6 and TRBJ2-1): DAGVTQSPTHLIKTRGQQVTLRCSPKSGHDTVSWYQQALGQGPQFIFQYYEEEERQRGNFPDRFSGHQFPNYSSELNVNALLLGDSALYLCASSWDTYNEQFFGPGTRLTVL.

V gene TRBV9 combines with J gene TRBJ2-1; D perhaps matches TRBD2 (6 bases). This CDR3 region has 15 residues. CDR1 and CDR2 from the germline V gene are SGDLS and YYNGEE. V dropped 2 bases and J dropped 8 bases, with 17 bases sitting between them. CDR3 nucleotides: TGTGCCAGCAGCGTGGGCGGGATCTGGGGTGATGAGCAGTTCTTC. It is translated as CASSVGGIWGDEQFF.

This clone has just a few counts. The chain has TRBV7-9 and TRBJ1-2; D ambiguous. The length of the CDR3 is 12 residues. The V gene lost 2 bases and the J gene lost 7 bases, with 8 bases spanning the gap. Germline CDR1 SEHNR, CDR2 FQNEAQ (reference sequence). CDR3 in amino acids: CASSLNTGGYTF. The CDR3 DNA follows: TGTGCCAGCAGCTTAAATACGGGTGGCTACACCTTC.

The rearrangement links TRBV5-1 to TRBJ1-1, with unresolved D. Germline V gene lookup returns CDR1 SGHRS and CDR2 YFSETQ. Trimming shortened V by 0 bases and J by 1 base, and 10 bases separated the two germline ends. This CDR3 spans 15 amino acids. The CDR3 protein is CASSLGAGRNTEAFF. The CDR3 bases are TGCGCCAGCAGCTTGGGGGCGGGCAGGAACACTGAAGCTTTCTTT.

The rearrangement uses TRBV19 and TRBJ1-2; TRBD1 matches at 7 bases. Germline V lookup: CDR1 LNHDA, CDR2 SQIVND (reference sequence). This CDR3 has 16 residues. Germline trimming cut 8 bases from V and 5 bases from J; bases unmatched to any gene: 17. CDR3 nucleotides: TGTGCCAGTTCTGGACAGGTAAAACAGGCCCCTTATGGCTACACCTTC. Translating it yields CASSGQVKQAPYGYTF.

This rearrangement joins TRBV24-1 to TRBJ1-1; 12 bases match TRBD1. Germline values: CDR1 KGHDR, CDR2 SFDVKD. The CDR3 spans 17 residues. Unmatched junction bases numbered 10, after V lost 4 bases and J lost 5 bases. The CDR3 nucleotides read TGTGCCACCAGTGAATCCCCGGGACAGGGGGCGAATACTGAAGCTTTCTTT. As protein: CATSESPGQGANTEAFF.

Only one count was recorded for this clone. The chain uses TRBV19 and TRBJ2-1, with 7 bases that match TRBD2. This CDR3 is 13 amino acids long. Per germline, CDR1 LNHDA and CDR2 SQIVND (reference sequence). With V trimmed by 3 bases and J by 7 bases, 3 bases remained unmatched. CDR3 nucleotides: TGTGCCAGTAGTATGGCGCGGGAGAATGAGCAGTTCTTC. Protein: CASSMARENEQFF.

V is TRBV11-2 and J is TRBJ2-1, with D hard to call. CDR3 length: 13 amino acids. Germline V gene data show CDR1 as SGHAT and CDR2 as FQNNGV. V shed 5 bases and J shed 9 bases, with 14 bases lying between them. The CDR3 DNA reads TGTGCCAGCAGCCTACGACGTCAGGCTGAGCAGTTCTTC. Residues: CASSLRRQAEQFF.

The chain joins TRBV19 to TRBJ2-7; D possibly corresponds to TRBD2 (5 bases). Germline CDR1 LNHDA, CDR2 SQIVND (reference sequence). The CDR3 sequence is 17 residues long. Trimming cost V 6 bases and J 0 bases, with 21 bases left between them. The CDR3 DNA reads TGTGCCAGTAGCCAATACTCACTAGGGCGGGTCTCCTACGAGCAGTACTTC. Translated: CASSQYSLGRVSYEQYF.

CDR3 region: CASGSGYEQYF. The CDR3 DNA reads as TGTGCCAGCGGGAGCGGCTACGAGCAGTACTTC. The V and J genes are TRBV28 and TRBJ2-7, with D possibly matching TRBD2 (5 bases). This CDR3 is 11 amino acids long. Germline V gene data show CDR1 as MDHEN and CDR2 as SYDVKM. V dropped 8 bases and J dropped 3 bases, with 8 bases sitting between them.

This chain connects TRBV28 to TRBJ1-5, with 7 bases identical to TRBD1. Unmatched junction bases numbered 4, after V lost 5 bases and J lost 6 bases. Germline V gene lookup returns CDR1 MDHEN and CDR2 SYDVKM. This CDR3 is built from 13 residues. In DNA, the CDR3 is TGTGCCAGCAGTCGACAGGGTTTTCAGCCCCAGCATTTT. Residues: CASSRQGFQPQHF.

J is TRBJ2-1 and V is TRBV7-3; D is uncertain. The CDR3 spans 15 residues. Germline CDR1 and CDR2: SGHTA and FQGTGA. V lost 3 bases, J lost 0 bases, and 9 bases lay in between. The CDR3 DNA follows: TGTGCCAGCAGCTTTTACGCGAGCTCCTACAATGAGCAGTTCTTC. It encodes CASSFYASSYNEQFF.

The chain joins TRBV21-1 to TRBJ2-5; no DNA check was done on the table's D call, TRBD2. TRBV21-1 is noted as a pseudogene. CDR3 length: 16 amino acids. CDR3 amino acids: CASSQGLAGGGETQYF. CDR3 nucleotides: TGTGCCAGCAGCCAGGGACTAGCGGGAGGGGGGGAGACCCAGTACTTC.

J is TRBJ1-1 and V is TRBV5-1; no firm D call. Trimming pared 6 bases from V and 3 bases from J, leaving 18 bases between. The CDR3 runs to 15 residues. CDR1 SGHRS and CDR2 YFSETQ come from the germline V gene. CDR3 residues: CASTIDPGSYTEAFF. The CDR3 bases are TGCGCCAGCACCATAGACCCGGGGAGTTACACTGAAGCTTTCTTT.